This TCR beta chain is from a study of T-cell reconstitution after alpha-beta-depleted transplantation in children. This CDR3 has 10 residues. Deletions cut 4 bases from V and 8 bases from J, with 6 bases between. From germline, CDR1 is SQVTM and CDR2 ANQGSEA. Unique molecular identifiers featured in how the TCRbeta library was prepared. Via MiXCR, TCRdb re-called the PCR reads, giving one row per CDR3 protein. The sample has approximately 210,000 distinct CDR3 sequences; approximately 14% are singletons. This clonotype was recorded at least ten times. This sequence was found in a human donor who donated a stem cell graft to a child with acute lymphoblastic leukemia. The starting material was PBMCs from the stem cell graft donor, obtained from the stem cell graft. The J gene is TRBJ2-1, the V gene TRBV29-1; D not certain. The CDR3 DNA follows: TGCAGCGTTGCGGTAGATGAGCAGTTCTTC. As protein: CSVAVDEQFF.